This TCR beta chain emerged from a study of a mutant IDH1 vaccine in newly diagnosed glioma. Across the study: Vaccines were begun 4-6 weeks after radiotherapy alone, or with temozolomide cycles.

Regarding this clone: Antigen unknown.

The repertoire was sequenced with immunoSEQ multiplex PCR; TCRdb's copy has only in-frame clones and lacks some. The table shows 60,000 to 75,000 clones, with under 90% occurring only once. Sample time point: week 11, during vaccination. The content of each vaccine dose was 300 ug of mutant IDH1 20-mer peptide, and topical imiquimod accompanied it. New astrocytomas of WHO grade 3 or 4 that were IDH1-mutant and ATRX-lost were found in the donors. The input for sequencing was PBMCs, taken from a glioma patient whose treatment included an IDH1 peptide vaccine. The clonotype originates from a man aged 30 to 39 with glioma.

The CDR3 nucleotides read TGTGCCAGCTCAGAGTTGCCCAGAAGCGACACTGAAGCTTTCTTT. Translation gives CASSELPRSDTEAFF. The genes are TRBV18 and TRBJ1-1; D gene ambiguous. The V and J ends lost 5 bases and 3 bases respectively, with 16 bases between them. Germline-derived CDR1 and CDR2 are KGHSH and LQKENI. The CDR3 has 15 residues.